This T cell receptor beta chain was recovered during a study of response to subunit inactivated influenza vaccine. Only a few counts were recorded for this clonotype. The CDR3 loop spans 15 amino acids. V gave up 4 bases and J gave up 4 bases; unmatched junction bases: 8. Germline CDR1 SQVTM, CDR2 ANQGSEA. TCRdb re-derived calls from the RT-PCR reads in MiXCR, one entry per CDR3 protein. The repertoire holds roughly 190,000 distinct CDR3 sequences, over 13% seen once, with approximately 24% in the top ten. The sample consisted of CD8+ T cells sorted from PBMCs, taken 4 to 6 days after vaccination. The J gene is TRBJ2-3, the V gene TRBV29-1, with 10 bases fitting TRBD2. This receptor was taken from a man over 45 who received an inactivated influenza vaccine. The CDR3 region is CSVVLLAGDPDTQYF. CDR3 DNA sequence: TGCAGCGTTGTTTTGCTAGCGGGAGACCCAGATACGCAGTATTTT.